This T cell receptor (beta chain) is drawn from a study of T cells expressing NK-cell markers. Background on the study: Sorted T-cell subsets CD3+CD56+NKG2C+, CD3+CD56+NKG2C- and CD3+CD56-NKG2C+ were TCR beta-sequenced.

5'RACE template switching with UMIs generated TCR beta cDNA. TCRdb reprocessed the 5' RACE reads and reports one entry per CDR3 protein, with no DNA. The sample holds about 430,000 distinct CDR3 sequences. General study findings and limits: Certain NKG2C+ T cell clones were expanded, and their HCMV specificity remained unclear.

Notes on this clonotype: The antigen is unknown.

The CDR3 loop spans 14 amino acids. The V gene's germline CDR1 is SGHRS and CDR2 YFSETQ. The material sequenced was blood T cells: a sorted CD56 or NKG2C T cell subset, CD4+ or CD8+ T cells, or bulk PBMC T cells (not recorded which). This chain connects TRBV5-1 to TRBJ2-1. The TCR sequence derives from a woman in her forties or fifties in good health. The CDR3 sequence: CASSLAEGENEQFF.